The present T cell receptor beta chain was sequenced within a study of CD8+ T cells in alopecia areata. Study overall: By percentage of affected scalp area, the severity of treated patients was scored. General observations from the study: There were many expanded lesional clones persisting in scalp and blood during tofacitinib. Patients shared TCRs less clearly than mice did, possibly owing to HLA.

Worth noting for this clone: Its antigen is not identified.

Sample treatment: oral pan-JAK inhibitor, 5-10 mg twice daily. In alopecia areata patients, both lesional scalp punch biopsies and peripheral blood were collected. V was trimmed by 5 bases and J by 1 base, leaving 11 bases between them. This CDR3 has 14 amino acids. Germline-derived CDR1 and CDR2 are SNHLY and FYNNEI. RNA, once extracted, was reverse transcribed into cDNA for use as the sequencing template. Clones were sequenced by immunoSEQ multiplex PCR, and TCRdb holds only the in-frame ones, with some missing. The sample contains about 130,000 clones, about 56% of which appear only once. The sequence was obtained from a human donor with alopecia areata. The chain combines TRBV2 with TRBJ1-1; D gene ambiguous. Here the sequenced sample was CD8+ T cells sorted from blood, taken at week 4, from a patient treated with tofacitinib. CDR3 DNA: TGTGCCAGCAGTACTTTCCCCGCGAACACTGAAGCTTTCTTT. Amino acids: CASSTFPANTEAFF.